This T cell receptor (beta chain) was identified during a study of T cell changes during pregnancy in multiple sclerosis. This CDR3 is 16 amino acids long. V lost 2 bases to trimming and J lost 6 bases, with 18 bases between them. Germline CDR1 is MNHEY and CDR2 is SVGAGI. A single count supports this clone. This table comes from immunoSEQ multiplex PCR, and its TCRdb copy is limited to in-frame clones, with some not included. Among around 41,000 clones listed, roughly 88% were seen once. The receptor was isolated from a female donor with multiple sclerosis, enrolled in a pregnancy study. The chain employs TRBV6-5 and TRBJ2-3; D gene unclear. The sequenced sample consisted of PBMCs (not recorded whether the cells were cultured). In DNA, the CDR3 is TGTGCCAGCAGTTACGGACGTGGGTTCTTTAGGGATACGCAGTATTTT. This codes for CASSYGRGFFRDTQYF.